This T cell receptor beta chain was sequenced in a study of human CD8 memory T cell subsets. Libraries for TCR beta were constructed using UMI-labeled 5' RACE. Each CDR3 protein gets one entry in TCRdb, which reprocessed the 5' RACE reads and gives no DNA. The ten top clones account for roughly a third, within a sample of over 3,500 distinct CDR3 sequences. Total CD8+ T cells underwent enrichment via negative magnetic separation. For every subset, the RNA was derived from duplicate vials of more than 120,000 sorted CD8+ T cells. The CDR3 is made up of 15 amino acids. CDR1 is SGHTA, CDR2 FQGNSA, per germline. General study results and limits: Precursor exhausted T cells appeared less diverse than stem-like memory T cells according to Chao1 estimates. Minimal repertoire overlap was seen between stem-like memory T cells and precursor exhausted T cells.

This clonotype is medium-sized (0.01 to 0.1%) by frequency. Antigen specificity is unknown. The TCR originated in a human donor in good health. The chain uses TRBV7-2 and TRBJ2-1; TCRdb designates TRBD2, a call that cannot be tested without DNA. The sample comprised CD8+ effector memory T cells (TEM) sorted from PBMCs. Subset specified: effector memory CD8 T cells, CCR7- CD45RO+ CD95+. This CDR3 reads CASSPASGAYNEQFF.